This record looks at one T cell receptor (beta chain) sequence and its context. No cognate antigen has been identified for it. No per-base quality is available; no much larger clone lies one base away. The data belong to a study of blood T cell repertoires in COVID-19 (TCRdb year 2020). Notes on the research overall: Samples from collaborators originated in the United States, Italy and Spain and spanned both the acute and convalescent phases of COVID-19. The material from the prospective study consisted of cDNA or gDNA derived from T cells, B-cell-depleted T cells, or PBMCs. Subjects who had been exposed to COVID-19, were actively infected with it, or had recovered from it provided the deeply sampled blood TCRbeta repertoires that made up the dataset. The repertoires were released in a freely available public database meant as a resource for research on the immune response to SARS-CoV-2. The samples were drawn from the first 160 participants of the ongoing ImmuneRACE study and from 1,254 subjects provided by 6 global collaborators. Sample metadata almost always included a de-identified subject ID, COVID-19 status, age in years and sex. Where HLA class I and class II types were available, the types were taken from metadata supplied by the sample provider, not from assay-based typing.

The paper's findings and limits, for the study overall: The amount of clinical and demographic metadata varied by source and participant and was provided uncurated.

TCRbeta CDR3 regions were amplified from genomic DNA by means of the immunoSEQ Assay, a bias-controlled multiplex PCR. The authors' analysis ran thus. Within the assay, amplification of reference gene primers was used to estimate how many nucleated cells each sample contained. To quantify the absolute abundance of each unique TCRbeta CDR3 rearrangement, sequence reads were collapsed and filtered. Productive Simpson clonality was computed per sample as the square root of Simpson's diversity index over productive rearrangements. This immuneACCESS table, as held by TCRdb, lists in-frame sequences with V and J called but not all clones. Of the missing ones, under half trace to an unresolved V gene in checked studies; the others have no known cause. V and J calls plus clone size are reproduced from that table; the DNA served to infer D and trimming. This sample has 200,000 to 250,000 clones in its table, and roughly 86% of those were observed once. The ten largest make up approximately 10% of the sample.

At one collaborating source in Seattle, patients were enrolled during active infection and were followed longitudinally through the course of disease. The collaborating institutions used their own protocols to collect whole blood in K2EDTA tubes. Collaborator samples were shipped for TCRbeta analysis as frozen whole blood, isolated PBMCs, or DNA extracted from either sample type. CDR1 MGHRA and CDR2 YSYEKL were looked up in the germline V gene. From cysteine to phenylalanine, the CDR3 is 16 amino acids long. Only the CDR3 portion is preserved as DNA: 48 bases, with reading frame beginning at the first base. V loses 1 base, J loses 7 bases, and the germline ends lie 16 bases apart.

Sequenced sample: peripheral blood. The chain couples TRBV4-1 to TRBJ2-2, and possibly TRBD1, on 6 matching bases. The sequence came from a woman between 45 and 60 years old with COVID-19, enrolled during active disease. The CDR3: CASSQVSSTGNGELFF. Here is the DNA: TGCGCCAGCAGCCAAGTCTCCTCTACAGGGAACGGGGAGCTGTTTTTT.